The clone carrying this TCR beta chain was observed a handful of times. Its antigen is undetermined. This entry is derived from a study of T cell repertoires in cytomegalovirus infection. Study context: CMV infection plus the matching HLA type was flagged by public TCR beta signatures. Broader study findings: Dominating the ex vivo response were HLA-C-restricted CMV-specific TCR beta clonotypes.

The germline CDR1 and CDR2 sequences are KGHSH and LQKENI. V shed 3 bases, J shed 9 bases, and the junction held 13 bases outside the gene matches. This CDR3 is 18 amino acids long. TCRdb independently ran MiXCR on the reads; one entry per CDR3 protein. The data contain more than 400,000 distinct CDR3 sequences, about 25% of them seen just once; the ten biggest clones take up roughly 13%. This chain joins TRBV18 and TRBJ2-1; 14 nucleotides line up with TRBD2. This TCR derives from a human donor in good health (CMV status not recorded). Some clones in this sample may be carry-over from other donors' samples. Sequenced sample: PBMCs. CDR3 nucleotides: TGTGCCAGCTCACCGTTAACCGGACTAGCGGGAGGTTCGCTTGAGCAGTTCTTC. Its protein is CASSPLTGLAGGSLEQFF.